These 10 T cell receptor beta chains were sequenced from one sample in a study of T cell responses to AZD1222 COVID-19 vaccine. Method: immunoSEQ multiplex PCR; TCRdb's copy keeps in-frame clones and lacks some. The table has just under 150,000 clones, roughly 86% seen once; the top ten hold roughly 5.1%. This specimen was peripheral blood, taken 28 days after the second AZD1222 dose. Receptor source: an adult who received the AZD1222 COVID-19 vaccine.

As for this clone: Other DNA sequences in this sample translate to the same CDR3. The chain couples TRBV7-9 to TRBJ1-1; unclear D gene. The CDR3 contains 13 residues. V lost 4 bases, J lost 1 base, and 7 bases lay in between. Per germline, CDR1 SEHNR and CDR2 FQNEAQ (reference sequence). The CDR3 DNA sequence: TGTGCCAGCAGCTCCCAAGGGAACACTGAAGCTTTCTTT. It yields the protein CASSSQGNTEAFF.

This clone turned up a few times. The V call is TRBV7-6, the J call TRBJ2-7; 7 bases agree with TRBD1. Trimming cost V 4 bases and J 0 bases; bases outside gene matches: 6. The CDR3 loop spans 15 amino acids. Germline CDR1 is SGHVS and CDR2 is FNYEAQ. CDR3 coding DNA: TGTGCCAGCAGCTCCTCCGGGACAGTCTCCTACGAGCAGTACTTC. This encodes CASSSSGTVSYEQYF.

CDR3 residues: CASSQDGPSRRTDTQYF. CDR3 DNA: TGTGCCAGCAGCCAAGACGGGCCTAGCAGACGCACAGATACGCAGTATTTT. This rearrangement joins TRBV3-1 (or the pseudogene TRBV3-2) to TRBJ2-3; maybe TRBD2 (5 bases). V gave up 0 bases and J gave up 1 base, with 14 bases separating them. CDR3 size: 17 residues. Germline CDR1 reads LGHDT; CDR2 reads YNNKEL (reference sequence).

V usage is TRBV2 and J usage is TRBJ2-3; TRBD2 matches 9 bases. The V segment lost 4 bases and the J segment 4 bases; nucleotides outside the gene matches: 6. From germline, CDR1 is SNHLY and CDR2 FYNNEI. CDR3 length: 15 amino acids. CDR3: CASSATSGLADTQYF. The CDR3 nucleotides are TGTGCCAGCAGTGCAACTAGCGGGCTGGCAGATACGCAGTATTTT.

The chain recombines TRBV15 with TRBJ2-7, with D unresolved. Germline V lookup: CDR1 LNHNV, CDR2 YYDKDF (reference sequence). Trimming stripped 0 bases from V and 2 bases from J, with 14 bases between. This CDR3 contains 16 residues. CDR3 loop: CATSRDPGRDAYEQYF. In DNA, the CDR3 is TGTGCCACCAGCAGAGATCCGGGCAGAGATGCCTACGAGCAGTACTTC.

This clone came up once. The chain links TRBV12-3 or TRBV12-4 to TRBJ2-1, with D maybe TRBD1 (6 bases). Trimming removed 6 bases from V and 1 base from J, with 7 bases in between. This CDR3 has 13 residues. The chain's CDR3 is CASRRGSYNEQFF. CDR3 in DNA: TGTGCCAGCAGAAGGGGGTCCTACAATGAGCAGTTCTTC.

This clone was seen only once. A junction boundary mismatches the germline segment, possibly from a read error. V usage is TRBV20-1 and J usage is TRBJ1-2; D uncertain. The CDR3 length is 11 residues. Germline CDR1 reads DFQATT; CDR2 reads SNEGSKA (reference sequence). CDR3 sequence reads: CSARVNDGYTF. CDR3 DNA sequence: TGCAGTGCGCGGGTTAACGATGGCTACACCTTC.

In its sample, this clone was seen once. The V and J genes are TRBV10-3 and TRBJ2-5, with D unclear. The length of the CDR3 is 13 residues. Germline loops: CDR1 ENHRY, CDR2 SYGVKD. Trimming cost V 1 base and J 5 bases, with 8 bases left between them. The CDR3 protein is CAISEYRLETQYF. As DNA, the CDR3 is TGTGCCATCAGTGAGTATCGCCTCGAGACCCAGTACTTC.

The rearrangement links TRBV10-2 to TRBJ2-1; 10 nucleotides agree with TRBD2. CDR3 length equals 15 residues. Germline trimming cut 6 bases from V and 4 bases from J; bases unmatched to any gene: 6. Per the germline V gene, CDR1 is WSHSY and CDR2 is SAAADI. DNA for the CDR3: TGCGCCAGCAGCCTAACTAGCGGGGAATACAATGAGCAGTTCTTC. Residues: CASSLTSGEYNEQFF.

The rearrangement joins TRBV3-1 (or the pseudogene TRBV3-2) to TRBJ2-2, with a tentative D call TRBD1 (6 bases). CDR1 LGHDT and CDR2 YNNKEL come from the germline V gene (reference sequence). The CDR3 is made up of 16 amino acids. V shed 4 bases and J shed 4 bases, with 16 bases lying between them. CDR3 amino acids: CASSPDSQRGTGELFF. The CDR3 nucleotides are TGTGCCAGCAGCCCGGACAGTCAGCGAGGCACCGGGGAGCTGTTTTTT.